The 10 T cell receptor beta chains presented below share a single source sample, sequenced in a study of CD8 T cells in Susac syndrome. With random hexamers, reverse transcription was performed on roughly 0.45 to 1 ug of RNA. One entry per CDR3 protein, called by TCRdb with MiXCR from the immunoSEQ multiplex PCR reads. The table shows 160,000 or so distinct CDR3 sequences, with roughly 94% occurring only once. The sequenced sample was CD4+ T cells from PBMCs. The receptors here all came from a human donor with multiple sclerosis.

The genes are TRBV29-1 and TRBJ2-4; D ambiguous. CDR3 length: 13 amino acids. CDR1 is SQVTM and CDR2 is ANQGSEA in the germline V gene. Trimming cost V 1 base and J 0 bases, with 4 bases left between them. The CDR3 here is CSVEVLAKNIQYF. The CDR3 DNA is TGCAGCGTTGAAGTCCTAGCCAAAAACATTCAGTACTTC.

This chain connects TRBV7-8 to TRBJ1-1; possible D gene TRBD1, 6 bases. Per the germline V gene, CDR1 is SGHVS and CDR2 is FQNEAQ. The CDR3 has 15 amino acids. V was pared by 7 bases and J by 3 bases, with 18 bases between. This CDR3 is CASNLAQGEYTEAFF. Here the CDR3 DNA reads TGTGCCAGCAACCTGGCACAGGGCGAGTACACTGAAGCTTTCTTT. Full variable domain (remainder filled in from reference TRBV7-8 and TRBJ1-1): GAGVSQSPRYKVAKRGQDVALRCDPISGHVSLFWYQQALGQGPEFLTYFQNEAQLDKSGLPSDRFFAERPEGSVSTLKIQRTQQEDSAVYLCASNLAQGEYTEAFFGQGTRLTVV.

This sequence joins TRBV30 and TRBJ2-3; D perhaps matches TRBD2 (6 bases). The CDR3 totals 14 residues. CDR1 and CDR2 from the germline V gene are GTSNPN and SVGIG (reference sequence). V lost 2 bases, J lost 8 bases, and 17 bases lay in between. In DNA, the CDR3 is TGTGCCTGGAGTTCCGGGGGAAACGGCCGTACGCAGTATTTT. Translating gives CAWSSGGNGRTQYF.

Turning to this clonotype: Relative to the germline gene, one junction end is altered; a read error may explain this. V usage is TRBV11-2 and J usage is TRBJ2-1; possibly TRBD2 for D (5 bases). The germline V gene encodes CDR1 SGHAT and CDR2 FQNNGV. The CDR3 contains 14 residues. The CDR3 coding sequence is TGTGCCAGCAGCTTAGGCCGCGACTACTATGAGCAGTTCTTC. This gives the protein CASSLGRDYYEQFF.

The gene calls are TRBV28 and TRBJ2-5; TRBD1 might be the D (6 bases). CDR1 is MDHEN and CDR2 is SYDVKM in the germline V gene. This CDR3 is built from 13 residues. Trimming took 6 bases from V and 7 from J, leaving 15 bases between them. The chain's CDR3 is CASRLQGVGTQYF. The CDR3 coding sequence is TGTGCCAGCAGGCTACAGGGTGTCGGGACCCAGTACTTC.

This chain joins TRBV7-8 and TRBJ2-7, with TRBD2 identical over 10 bases. This CDR3 contains 16 residues. Germline V gene lookup returns CDR1 SGHVS and CDR2 FQNEAQ. With V trimmed by 1 base and J by 4 bases, 7 bases remained unmatched. CDR3 nucleotides: TGTGCCAGCAGCTTAGTATCAACTAGCGGGACGTACGAGCAGTACTTC. Translation: CASSLVSTSGTYEQYF.

The chain recombines TRBV2 with TRBJ1-4; D uncertain. The CDR3 is 13 amino acids. CDR1 is SNHLY, CDR2 FYNNEI, per germline. The V and J ends lost 6 bases and 8 bases respectively, with 13 bases between them. Here the CDR3 DNA reads TGTGCCAGCAGCCCCGAGGCATTCGAAAAACTGTTTTTT. It encodes CASSPEAFEKLFF.

The chain recombines TRBV20-1 with TRBJ2-5; 7 bases are shared with TRBD1. The junction had 4 bases not matched to a gene; V was cut back by 4 bases and J by 2 bases. The CDR3 is 13 amino acids. The germline V gene has CDR1 DFQATT and CDR2 SNEGSKA (reference sequence). The CDR3 DNA reads TGCAGTGCTACAGGGGACAGTCAAGAGACCCAGTACTTC. Protein product: CSATGDSQETQYF.

The chain employs TRBV20-1 and TRBJ2-3; 9 bases are a match to TRBD2. This CDR3 has 16 amino acids. Losses at the gene ends were 2 bases for V and 3 bases for J; bases not matched to a gene: 9. Germline V lookup: CDR1 DFQATT, CDR2 SNEGSKA (reference sequence). CDR3 in amino acids: CSARPFLAGITDTQYF. In DNA, the CDR3 is TGCAGTGCTAGACCTTTTCTAGCGGGAATAACAGATACGCAGTATTTT.

The V call is TRBV20-1, the J call TRBJ2-2, with unresolved D. This CDR3 contains 13 residues. The V gene lost 2 bases and the J gene lost 2 bases, with 6 bases spanning the gap. From germline, CDR1 is DFQATT and CDR2 SNEGSKA (reference sequence). CDR3 DNA: TGCAGTGCTAGAATAATTAACACCGGGGAGCTGTTTTTT. Protein product: CSARIINTGELFF.